These 9 T cell receptor beta chains were all obtained from the same sample, sequenced in a study of Ad26.COV2.S vaccination and SARS-CoV-2 variants. Specified treatment: roughly 19 received Ad26.COV2.S at low or high dose, single or two shots; 5 received placebo; per-sample allocation not given. Vaccine and placebo recipients were sampled on day 63 after the first injection. Assay: immunoSEQ multiplex PCR; the TCRdb copy retains only in-frame clones and omits some. The sample has around 320,000 clones; about 82% are singletons. Sequencing used peripheral blood, obtained in a trial of Ad26.COV2.S vaccine versus placebo. The source is a person between 18 and 59 years old who received the Ad26.COV2.S COVID-19 vaccine or a placebo.

The chain employs TRBV2 and TRBJ1-3, with TRBD1 matching over 8 bases. V shed 5 bases and J 0 bases; nucleotides not matched to a gene: 0. Per the germline V gene, CDR1 is SNHLY and CDR2 is FYNNEI. The CDR3 runs 14 residues. This CDR3 reads CASSTGGSGNTIYF. The CDR3 DNA is TGTGCCAGCAGTACAGGGGGCTCTGGAAACACCATATATTTT.

The chain employs TRBV6-5 and TRBJ1-5, with a tentative D call TRBD1 (6 bases). Germline CDR1 reads MNHEY; CDR2 reads SVGAGI. This CDR3 comprises 15 residues. Trimming pared 4 bases from V and 7 bases from J, leaving 17 bases between. CDR3 in DNA: TGTGCCAGCAGTTCCGAACAGGGTAAAGGACAGCCCCAGCATTTT. As protein: CASSSEQGKGQPQHF.

The chain is built from TRBV19 and TRBJ1-3; unclear D gene. The V end lost 3 bases, the J end lost 3 bases, and 15 bases lay between the germline ends. CDR1 is LNHDA, CDR2 SQIVND, per germline (reference sequence). This CDR3 comprises 16 residues. The CDR3 DNA follows: TGTGCCAGTAGTATGCCTACAGATATCTTTGGAAACACCATATATTTT. Protein product: CASSMPTDIFGNTIYF.

The rearrangement joins TRBV19 to TRBJ1-2; the match to TRBD1 covers 8 bases. The CDR3 is 15 amino acids. Germline-derived CDR1 and CDR2 are LNHDA and SQIVND (reference sequence). Trimming cost V 1 base and J 8 bases; bases outside gene matches: 9. The CDR3 sequence: CASSIGGTGPRGYTF. The CDR3 nucleotides are TGTGCCAGTAGTATAGGAGGGACAGGCCCTAGGGGCTACACCTTC.

The rearrangement links TRBV5-8 to TRBJ1-2; TRBD1 matches 9 bases. Germline V gives CDR1 SGHTS, CDR2 YDEGEE. The ends lost 0 bases at V and 4 bases at J; junction bases unmatched: 10. The CDR3 covers 17 residues. CDR3 protein: CASSLGTGDSLLYGYTF. The CDR3 DNA reads as TGTGCCAGCAGCTTGGGGACAGGGGATAGCCTACTCTATGGCTACACCTTC. Together with reference TRBV5-8 and TRBJ1-2, the CDR3 gives the full variable domain: EAGVTQSPTHLIKTRGQQATLRCSPISGHTSVYWYQQALGLGLQFLLWYDEGEERNRGNFPPRFSGRQFPNYSSELNVNALELEDSALYLCASSLGTGDSLLYGYTFGSGTRLTVV.

This rearrangement joins TRBV19 to TRBJ1-1; D uncertain. Germline CDR1 LNHDA, CDR2 SQIVND (reference sequence). The CDR3 runs to 15 residues. V lost 4 bases and J 2 bases, leaving 14 bases between the germline ends. CDR3 bases: TGTGCCAGTAGTAGACCCGGCGGGGTAAACACTGAAGCTTTCTTT. It specifies CASSRPGGVNTEAFF.

This clone was detected a few times. The chain links TRBV7-8 to TRBJ2-2, with D uncertain. The germline V gene has CDR1 SGHVS and CDR2 FQNEAQ. The ends were cut back, 5 bases at V and 8 bases at J, with 9 bases in the middle. The CDR3 length is 12 residues. The CDR3 bases are TGTGCCAGCAGCCAAGGGATTGGGGAGCTGTTTTTT. It specifies CASSQGIGELFF.

This chain joins TRBV5-1 and TRBJ2-3, with TRBD2 identical over 8 bases. V shed 0 bases and J 4 bases; nucleotides not matched to a gene: 7. Germline CDR1 is SGHRS and CDR2 is YFSETQ. This CDR3 region has 16 residues. The CDR3 reads CASSLGSSGGSDTQYF. CDR3 DNA: TGCGCCAGCAGCTTGGGGTCGAGCGGGGGATCAGATACGCAGTATTTT. The variable domain in full, completed from reference TRBV5-1 and TRBJ2-3, reads KAGVTQTPRYLIKTRGQQVTLSCSPISGHRSVSWYQQTPGQGLQFLFEYFSETQRNKGNFPGRFSGRQFSNSRSEMNVSTLELGDSALYLCASSLGSSGGSDTQYFGPGTRLTVL.

J is TRBJ1-2 and V is TRBV11-2; a possible D gene is TRBD1 (6 bases). Germline-derived CDR1 and CDR2 are SGHAT and FQNNGV. The CDR3 has 17 amino acids. V was cut by 0 bases and J by 2 bases, with 16 bases left in between. The CDR3 sequence: CASSLDHRAALNYGYTF. In DNA, the CDR3 is TGTGCCAGCAGCTTAGATCACAGGGCAGCGTTAAACTATGGCTACACCTTC.